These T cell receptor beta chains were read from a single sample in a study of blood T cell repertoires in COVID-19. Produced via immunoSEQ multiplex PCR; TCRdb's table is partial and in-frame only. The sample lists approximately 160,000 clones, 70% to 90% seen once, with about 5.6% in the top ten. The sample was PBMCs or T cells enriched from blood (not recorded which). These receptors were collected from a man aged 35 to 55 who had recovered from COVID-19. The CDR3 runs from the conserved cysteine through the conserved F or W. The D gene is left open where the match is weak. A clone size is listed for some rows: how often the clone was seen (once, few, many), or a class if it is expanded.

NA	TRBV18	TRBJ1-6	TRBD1	TGTGCCAGCTCACCACGACCGACAGGGCAGTATAATTCACCCCTCCACTTT	CASSPRPTGQYNSPLHF
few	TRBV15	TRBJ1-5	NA	TGTGCCACCAGCAGGGACGACAGGCGAGGCAATCAGCCCCAGCATTTT	CATSRDDRRGNQPQHF
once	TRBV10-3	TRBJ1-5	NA	TGTGCCATCAGTGAGTCGGGCAGTAATAGCAATCAGCCCCAGCATTTT	CAISESGSNSNQPQHF
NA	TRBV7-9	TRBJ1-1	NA	TGTGCCAGCAGCCCCGATAGACAGTACACTGAAGCTTTCTTT	CASSPDRQYTEAFF
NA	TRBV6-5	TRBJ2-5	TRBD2	TGTGCCAGCAACCCCTCTCTAGCGGGGGAAGAGACCCAGTACTTC	CASNPSLAGEETQYF
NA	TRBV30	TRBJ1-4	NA	TGTGCCTGGAGTGGGACAGATAATGAAAAACTGTTTTTT	CAWSGTDNEKLFF
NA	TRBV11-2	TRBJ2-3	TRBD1	TGTGCCAGCCTCAGGGGGCAACCGGTGGGAGATACGCAGTATTTT	CASLRGQPVGDTQYF
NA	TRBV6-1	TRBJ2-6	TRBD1	TGTGCCAGCAGTGAACGGGACAGGGGCAGCTCTGGGGCCAACGTCCTGACTTTC	CASSERDRGSSGANVLTF
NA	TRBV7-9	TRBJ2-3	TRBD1	TGTGCCAGCAGCGTGGACAGGGGGGCAGATACGCAGTATTTT	CASSVDRGADTQYF
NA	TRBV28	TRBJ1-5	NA	TGTGCCAGCAGCACCCTAATTTCAGGGTACAATCAGCCCCAGCATTTT	CASSTLISGYNQPQHF
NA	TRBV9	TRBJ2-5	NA	TGTGCCAGCAGCGTAGTGGGGGCCGGGACCCAGTACTTC	CASSVVGAGTQYF
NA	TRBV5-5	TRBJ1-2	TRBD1	TGTGCCAGCAGCGTCGACAGGGGGCTTGGGAACACCTTC	CASSVDRGLGNTF
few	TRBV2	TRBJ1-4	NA	TGTGCCAGCAGTGAACTCGTTTTTAATGAAAAACTGTTTTTT	CASSELVFNEKLFF
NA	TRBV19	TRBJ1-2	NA	TGTGCCAGTAGTATGCAGGACGGGAGTTACTATGGCTACACCTTC	CASSMQDGSYYGYTF
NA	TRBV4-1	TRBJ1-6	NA	TGCGCCAGCAGCCAAGAGTCGCAGATTTCACCCCTCCACTTT	CASSQESQISPLHF
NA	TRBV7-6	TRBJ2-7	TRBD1	TGTGCCAGCAGCTTAAAACCGGGACAGAATTACGAGCAGTACTTC	CASSLKPGQNYEQYF
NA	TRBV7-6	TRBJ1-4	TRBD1	TGTGCCAGCAGCTTAAAGGGGGCAGTAAGTGAAAAACTGTTTTTT	CASSLKGAVSEKLFF
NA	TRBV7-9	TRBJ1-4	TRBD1	TGTGCCAGCAGCGGACAGGGGGCGCGAGGTGAAAAACTGTTTTTT	CASSGQGARGEKLFF
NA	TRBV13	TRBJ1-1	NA	TGTGCCAGCAGCCTCACAAGTAACCCTGAAGCTTTCTTT	CASSLTSNPEAFF
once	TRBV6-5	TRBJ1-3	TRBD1	TGTGCCAGCAGGGACAGGTTAACTGGAAACACCATATATTTT	CASRDRLTGNTIYF
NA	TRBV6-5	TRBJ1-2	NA	TGTGCCAGCAGTTACGGGGGGTCCGGAAACTATGGCTACACCTTC	CASSYGGSGNYGYTF
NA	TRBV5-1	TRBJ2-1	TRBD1	TGCGCCAGCAGCCCAGAAATCAGGACAGGTTACAATGAGCAGTTCTTC	CASSPEIRTGYNEQFF
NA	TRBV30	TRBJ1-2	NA	TGTGCCTGGAGTGAGGCTTGGGCAAGTGGCTACACCTTC	CAWSEAWASGYTF
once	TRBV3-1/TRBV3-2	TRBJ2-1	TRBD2	TGTGCCAGCAGCCATTGGGAGTTAGCGGGGGGGATCTCCTACAATGAGCAGTTCTTC	CASSHWELAGGISYNEQFF
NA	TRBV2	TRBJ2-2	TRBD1	TGTGCCAGCAGCCCGACAGGGTGGAGCGCCGGGGAGCTGTTTTTT	CASSPTGWSAGELFF
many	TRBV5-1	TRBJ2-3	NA	TGCGCCAGCAGCTTGGGGGCTCAAGTAGATACGCAGTATTTT	CASSLGAQVDTQYF
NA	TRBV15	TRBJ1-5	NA	TGTGCCACCAGCAGAGCCTTGGCAGACAATCAGCCCCAGCATTTT	CATSRALADNQPQHF
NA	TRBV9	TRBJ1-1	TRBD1	TGTGCCAGCAGCCCAAGGGGGCGGTTGGGCACTGAAGCTTTCTTT	CASSPRGRLGTEAFF
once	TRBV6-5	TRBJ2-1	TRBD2	TGTGCCAGCAGGGGCCTAGCGGGGGGGCTCAATGAGCAGTTCTTC	CASRGLAGGLNEQFF
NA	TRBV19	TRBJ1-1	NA	TGTGCCAGTAGTACGATAGGGAGCTCGCCTGAAGCTTTCTTT	CASSTIGSSPEAFF
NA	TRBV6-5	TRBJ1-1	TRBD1	TGTGCCAGCAGTTACGACAGGGGAAAGACTGAAGCTTTCTTT	CASSYDRGKTEAFF
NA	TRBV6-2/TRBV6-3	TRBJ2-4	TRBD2	TGTGCCAGCAGTGGATTCGGGACTAGATATGAAAACATTCAGTACTTC	CASSGFGTRYENIQYF
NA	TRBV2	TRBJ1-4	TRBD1	TGTGCCAGCAGTGGACAGGGGCCCAGGGGCGAAAAACTGTTTTTT	CASSGQGPRGEKLFF
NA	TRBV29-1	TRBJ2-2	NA	TGCAGCGGGTCCAGGGGCCTGGGCGGGGAGCTGTTTTTT	CSGSRGLGGELFF
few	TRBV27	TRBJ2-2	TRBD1	TGTGCCAGCAGTTTAGGGACAGGGGGTACCGGGGAGCTGTTTTTT	CASSLGTGGTGELFF
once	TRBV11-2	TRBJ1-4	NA	TGTGCCAGCAGCTTAGCACCCCGTCAGGGTGTGGTTAAGCTGTTTTTT	CASSLAPRQGVVKLFF
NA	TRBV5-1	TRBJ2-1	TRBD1	TGCGCCAGCAGCTCCACCGGGACAGGGGGGAATGATGAGCAGTTCTTC	CASSSTGTGGNDEQFF
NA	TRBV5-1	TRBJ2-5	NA	TGCGCCAGCAGCTTATCTCAGTACCAAGAGACCCAGTACTTC	CASSLSQYQETQYF
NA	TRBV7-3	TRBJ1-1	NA	TGTGCCAGCAGCATCTGGGCGGGGGCTGAAGCTTTCTTT	CASSIWAGAEAFF
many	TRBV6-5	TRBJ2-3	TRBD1	TGTGCCAGCCGACAGGGGTTGTGGGGCACAGATACGCAGTATTTT	CASRQGLWGTDTQYF
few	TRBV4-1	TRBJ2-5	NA	TGCGCCAGCAGCCTTTACGGGGGAGAGACCCAGTACTTC	CASSLYGGETQYF
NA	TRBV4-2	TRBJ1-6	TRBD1	TGTGCCAGCAGCCGGATGACAGGGGAAAGAAGTAATTCACCCCTCCACTTT	CASSRMTGERSNSPLHF